The source of this T cell receptor beta chain is a study of blood T cells in healthy people across ages. Sample-barcoded 5' priming and a J-beta primer mix drove a second PCR of about 6 to 12 cycles. Tags on each cDNA molecule came from a template-switch adaptor with 12 random nucleotides. TCRdb processed the 5' RACE reads anew with MiXCR; each CDR3 protein has one entry. The repertoire holds 650,000 to 700,000 distinct CDR3 sequences, with less than 40% as singletons. Broader study findings: Because donor CMV status was unknown, expanded clonotype changes were possibly confounded. The long-lived group displayed more naive CD4+ cells, plus higher diversity, than the aged donors did.

A few counts support this clonotype. Its antigen is undetermined. The TCR was taken from an elderly woman in good health. The sample taken for sequencing was blood.

CDR3: CASSQAGGNQPQHF. The DNA for the CDR3 is TGTGCCAGCAGCCAAGCAGGGGGCAATCAGCCCCAGCATTTT. The rearrangement uses TRBV3-1 and TRBJ1-5, with D possibly TRBD1 on 6 matching bases. The CDR3 runs to 14 residues. In germline, CDR1 is LGHDT, CDR2 YNNKEL (reference sequence). V was pared by 1 base and J by 2 bases, with 6 bases between.